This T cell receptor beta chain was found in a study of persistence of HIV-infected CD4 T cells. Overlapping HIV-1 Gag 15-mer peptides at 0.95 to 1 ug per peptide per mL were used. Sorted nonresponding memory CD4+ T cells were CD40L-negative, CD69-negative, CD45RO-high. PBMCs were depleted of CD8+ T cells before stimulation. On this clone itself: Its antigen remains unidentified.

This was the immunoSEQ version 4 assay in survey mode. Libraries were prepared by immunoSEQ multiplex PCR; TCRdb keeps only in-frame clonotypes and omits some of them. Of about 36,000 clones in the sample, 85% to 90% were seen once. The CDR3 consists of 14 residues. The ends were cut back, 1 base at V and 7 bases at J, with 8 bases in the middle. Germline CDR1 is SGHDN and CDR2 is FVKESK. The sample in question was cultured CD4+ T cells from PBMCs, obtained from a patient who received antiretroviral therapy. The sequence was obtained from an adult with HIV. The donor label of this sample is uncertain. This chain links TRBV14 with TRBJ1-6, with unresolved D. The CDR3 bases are TGTGCCAGCAGCCAAGGTTATCCGAATTCACCCCTCCACTTT. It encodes CASSQGYPNSPLHF.